The T cell receptor (beta chain) described here comes from a study of shared clonotypes between healthy human individuals. Study in general: A couple of female and a few male donors aged 18 to 49 were enrolled.

Clones were sequenced by immunoSEQ multiplex PCR, and TCRdb holds only the in-frame ones, with some missing. The sample yields 550,000 to 650,000 clones, around 96% seen once. V lost 0 bases to trimming and J lost 5 bases, with 3 bases between them. This CDR3 is 12 amino acids long. The germline V gene encodes CDR1 MNHEY and CDR2 SMNVEV (reference sequence). Cells designated naive CD8 were CD45RO-negative and were positively selected for CCR7, with terminally differentiated effector memory CD45RA+ cells excluded. Within Nashville, Tennessee resided all donors, each a Caucasian adult. Sequencing was performed on naive CD8+ T cells sorted from blood. The chain is built from TRBV27 and TRBJ2-3; D gene unclear. This clonotype was sampled from a woman aged 30 to 39 in good health. In DNA, the CDR3 is TGTGCCAGCAGTTTATCGAGAGATACGCAGTATTTT. Encoded protein: CASSLSRDTQYF.